This TCR beta chain derives from a study of control samples from healthy donors and cancer patients. The germline V and J ends were trimmed by 3 bases and 3 bases, with 9 bases remaining between them. Germline CDR1 LGHDT, CDR2 YNNKEL (reference sequence). This CDR3 has 14 amino acids. The data were produced by immunoSEQ multiplex PCR, yet TCRdb's version contains in-frame clones alone and is incomplete. With some 190,000 clones in the sample, the ten largest clones hold roughly 2%. The rearrangement links TRBV3-1 (or the pseudogene TRBV3-2) to TRBJ1-5; D possibly corresponds to TRBD1 (5 bases). The source is a woman aged 25 to 39 in good health. The sample was blood. Here the CDR3 reads CASSQGVINQPQHF. CDR3 in DNA: TGTGCCAGCAGCCAGGGGGTGATCAATCAGCCCCAGCATTTT.